This TCR beta chain was captured in a study of lymphopenia after photon versus proton radiotherapy. Clones were sequenced by immunoSEQ multiplex PCR, and TCRdb holds only the in-frame ones, with some missing. This sample has more than 20,000 clones; approximately 88% occur once, and the top ten carry over 20%. General study findings and limits: After lymphocyte nadir, photon-treated repertoires showed oligoclonal expansion, especially CD8+ Temra. Only patients who died were analyzed for survival; proton advantage is unproven. Proton therapy kept repertoires fairly stable, unlike photons, which gained effector/memory cells.

In regard to this clone: As yet, its antigen is unknown.

V was pared by 6 bases and J by 0 bases, with 11 bases between. CDR1 is SGHRS, CDR2 YFSETQ, per germline. The CDR3 has 14 amino acids. The TCR originated in a man aged 35-49 years with gastric cancer. This rearrangement joins TRBV5-1 to TRBJ2-3; D perhaps matches TRBD1 (6 bases). Sequencing was performed on peripheral blood, taken from a patient treated with photon-based radiotherapy. The CDR3: CASKDSTSTDTQYF. The CDR3 region has the DNA TGCGCCAGCAAGGACAGTACTAGCACAGATACGCAGTATTTT.